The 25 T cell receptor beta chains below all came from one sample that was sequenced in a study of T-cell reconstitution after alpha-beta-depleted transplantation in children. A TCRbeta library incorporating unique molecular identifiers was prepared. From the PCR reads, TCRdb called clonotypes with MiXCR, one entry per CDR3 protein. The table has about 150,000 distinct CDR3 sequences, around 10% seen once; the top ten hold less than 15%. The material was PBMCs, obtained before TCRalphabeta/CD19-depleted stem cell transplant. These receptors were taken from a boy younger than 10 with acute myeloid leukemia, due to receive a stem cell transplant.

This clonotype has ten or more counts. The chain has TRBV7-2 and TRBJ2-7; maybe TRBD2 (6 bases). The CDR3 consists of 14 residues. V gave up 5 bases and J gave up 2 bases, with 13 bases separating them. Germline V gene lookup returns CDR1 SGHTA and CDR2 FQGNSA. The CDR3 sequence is CASSASGAPYEQYF. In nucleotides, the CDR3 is TGTGCCAGCAGCGCCTCGGGAGCCCCCTACGAGCAGTACTTC.

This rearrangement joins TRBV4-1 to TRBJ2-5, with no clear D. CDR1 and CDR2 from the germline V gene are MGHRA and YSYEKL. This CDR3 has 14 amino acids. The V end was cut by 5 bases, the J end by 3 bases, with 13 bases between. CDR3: CASSKKGGEETQYF. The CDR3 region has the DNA TGCGCCAGCAGCAAAAAAGGTGGAGAAGAGACCCAGTACTTC.

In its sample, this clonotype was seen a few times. The CDR3 loop is CASCQGLAGSYEQYV. The CDR3 nucleotides read TGTGCCTCCTGCCAGGGACTAGCGGGCTCCTACGAGCAGTACGTC. The gene calls are TRBV3-1 and TRBJ2-7; TRBD2 aligns across 12 bases. Germline loops: CDR1 LGHDT, CDR2 YNNKEL (reference sequence). The CDR3 is 15 amino acids. Trimming removed 11 bases from V and 0 bases from J; junction bases left unmatched: 8.

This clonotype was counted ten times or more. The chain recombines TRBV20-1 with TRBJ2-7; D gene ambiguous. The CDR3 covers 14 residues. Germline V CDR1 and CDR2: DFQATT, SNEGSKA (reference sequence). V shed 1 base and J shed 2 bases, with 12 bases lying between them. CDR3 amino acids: CSARVTRNTYEQYF. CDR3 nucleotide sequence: TGCAGTGCTAGAGTTACGCGAAACACCTACGAGCAGTACTTC.

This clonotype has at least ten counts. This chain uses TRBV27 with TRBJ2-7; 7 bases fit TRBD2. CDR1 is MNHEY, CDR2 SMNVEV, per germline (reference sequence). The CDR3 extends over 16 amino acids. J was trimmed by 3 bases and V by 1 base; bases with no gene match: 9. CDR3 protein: CASSLYGQGGSYEQYF. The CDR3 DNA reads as TGTGCCAGCAGTTTATACGGTCAGGGCGGGAGCTACGAGCAGTACTTC.

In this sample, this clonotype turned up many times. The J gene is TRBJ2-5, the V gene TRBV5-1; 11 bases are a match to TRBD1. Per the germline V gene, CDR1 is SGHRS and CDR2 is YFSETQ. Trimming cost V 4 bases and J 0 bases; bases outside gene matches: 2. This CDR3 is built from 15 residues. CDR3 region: CASSRTGGDQETQYF. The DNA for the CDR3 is TGCGCCAGCAGCAGGACAGGGGGCGACCAAGAGACCCAGTACTTC.

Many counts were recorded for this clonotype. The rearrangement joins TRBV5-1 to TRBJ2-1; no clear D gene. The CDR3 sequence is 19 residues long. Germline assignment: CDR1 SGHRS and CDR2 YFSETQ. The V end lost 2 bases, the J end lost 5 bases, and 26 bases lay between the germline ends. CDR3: CASSFTPRTYLQPHNEQFF. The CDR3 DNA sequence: TGCGCCAGCAGCTTCACCCCCCGTACCTACCTACAACCCCACAATGAGCAGTTCTTC.

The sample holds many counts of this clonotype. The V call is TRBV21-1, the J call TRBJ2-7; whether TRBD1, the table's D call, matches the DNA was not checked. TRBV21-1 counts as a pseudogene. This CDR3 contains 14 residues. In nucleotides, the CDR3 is TGTGCCAGCAACAACCGGGACAGACCCTACGAGCAGTACTTC. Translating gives CASNNRDRPYEQYF.

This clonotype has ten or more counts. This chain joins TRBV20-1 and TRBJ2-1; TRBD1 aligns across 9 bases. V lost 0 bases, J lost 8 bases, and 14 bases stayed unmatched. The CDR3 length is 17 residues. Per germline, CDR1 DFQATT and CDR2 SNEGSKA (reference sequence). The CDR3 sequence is CSARDPLSGQGSHEQFF. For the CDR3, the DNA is TGCAGTGCTAGAGACCCACTGTCGGGACAGGGATCCCATGAGCAGTTCTTC.

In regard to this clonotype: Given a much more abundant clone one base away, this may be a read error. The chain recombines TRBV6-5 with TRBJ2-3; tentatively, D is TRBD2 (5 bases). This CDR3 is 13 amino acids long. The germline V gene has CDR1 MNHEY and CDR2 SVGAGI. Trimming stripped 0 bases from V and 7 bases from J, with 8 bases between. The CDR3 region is CASSYSGRNTQYF. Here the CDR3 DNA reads TGTGCCAGCAGTTACTCAGGGAGAAATACGCAGTATTTT.

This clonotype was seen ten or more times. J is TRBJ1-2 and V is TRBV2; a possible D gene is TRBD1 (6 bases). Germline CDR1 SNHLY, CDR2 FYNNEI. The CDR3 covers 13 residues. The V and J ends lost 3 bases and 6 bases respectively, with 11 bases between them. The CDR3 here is CASSDPGGDGYTF. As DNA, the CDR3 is TGTGCCAGCAGTGACCCCGGGGGCGATGGCTACACCTTC. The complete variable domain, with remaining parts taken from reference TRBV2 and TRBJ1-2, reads EPEVTQTPSHQVTQMGQEVILRCVPISNHLYFYWYRQILGQKVEFLVSFYNNEISEKSEIFDDQFSVERPDGSNFTLKIRSTKLEDSAMYFCASSDPGGDGYTFGSGTRLTVV.

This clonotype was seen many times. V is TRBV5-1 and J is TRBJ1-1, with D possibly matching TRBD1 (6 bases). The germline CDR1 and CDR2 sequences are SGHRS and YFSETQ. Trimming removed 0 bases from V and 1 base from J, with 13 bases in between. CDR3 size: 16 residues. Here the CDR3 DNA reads TGCGCCAGCAGCTTGGTGTATAGGGGACAGAACACTGAAGCTTTCTTT. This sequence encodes CASSLVYRGQNTEAFF.

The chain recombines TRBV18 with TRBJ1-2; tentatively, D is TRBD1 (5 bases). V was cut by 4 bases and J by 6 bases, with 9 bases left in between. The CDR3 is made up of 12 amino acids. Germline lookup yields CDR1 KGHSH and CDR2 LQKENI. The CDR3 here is CASSRDRNGYTF. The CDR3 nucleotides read TGTGCCAGCTCACGCGACAGAAATGGCTACACCTTC. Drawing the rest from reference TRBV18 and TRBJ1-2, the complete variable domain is NAGVMQNPRHLVRRRGQEARLRCSPMKGHSHVYWYRQLPEEGLKFMVYLQKENIIDESGMPKERFSAEFPKEGPSILRIQQVVRGDSAAYFCASSRDRNGYTFGSGTRLTVV.

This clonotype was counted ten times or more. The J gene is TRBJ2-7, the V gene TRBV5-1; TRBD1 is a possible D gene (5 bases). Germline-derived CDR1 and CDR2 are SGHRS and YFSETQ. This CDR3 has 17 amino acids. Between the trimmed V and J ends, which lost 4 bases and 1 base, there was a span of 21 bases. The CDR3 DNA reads TGCGCCAGCAGCACTATCGCCCAGGGCCAACCTTCCTACGAGCAGTACTTC. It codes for CASSTIAQGQPSYEQYF.

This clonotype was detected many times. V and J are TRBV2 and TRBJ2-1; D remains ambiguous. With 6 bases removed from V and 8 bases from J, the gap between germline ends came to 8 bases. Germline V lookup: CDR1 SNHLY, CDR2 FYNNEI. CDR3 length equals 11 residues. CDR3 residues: CASRSWDEQFF. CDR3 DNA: TGTGCCAGCAGGTCTTGGGATGAGCAGTTCTTC. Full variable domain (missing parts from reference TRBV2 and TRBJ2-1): EPEVTQTPSHQVTQMGQEVILRCVPISNHLYFYWYRQILGQKVEFLVSFYNNEISEKSEIFDDQFSVERPDGSNFTLKIRSTKLEDSAMYFCASRSWDEQFFGPGTRLTVL.

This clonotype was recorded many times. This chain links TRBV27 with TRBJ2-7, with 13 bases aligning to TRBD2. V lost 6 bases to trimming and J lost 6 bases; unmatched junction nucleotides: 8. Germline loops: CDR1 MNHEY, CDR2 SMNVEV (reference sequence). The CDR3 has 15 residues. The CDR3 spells CASSLMRTSGSEQYF. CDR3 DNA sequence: TGTGCCAGCAGCCTGATGCGGACTAGCGGGAGCGAGCAGTACTTC.

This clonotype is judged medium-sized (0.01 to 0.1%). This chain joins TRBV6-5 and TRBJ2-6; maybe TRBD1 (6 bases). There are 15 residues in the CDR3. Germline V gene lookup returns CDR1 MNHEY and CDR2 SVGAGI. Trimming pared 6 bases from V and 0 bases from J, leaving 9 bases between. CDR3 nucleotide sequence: TGTGCCAGCAGACAGGGCCGCTCTGGGGCCAACGTCCTGACTTTC. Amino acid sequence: CASRQGRSGANVLTF.

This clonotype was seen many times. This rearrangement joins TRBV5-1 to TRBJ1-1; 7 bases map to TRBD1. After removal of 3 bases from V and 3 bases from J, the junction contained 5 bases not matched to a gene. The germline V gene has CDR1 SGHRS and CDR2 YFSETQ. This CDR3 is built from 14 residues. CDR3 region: CASSSFGTDTEAFF. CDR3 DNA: TGCGCCAGCAGCTCGTTCGGGACAGACACTGAAGCTTTCTTT. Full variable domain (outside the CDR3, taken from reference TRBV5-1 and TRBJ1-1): KAGVTQTPRYLIKTRGQQVTLSCSPISGHRSVSWYQQTPGQGLQFLFEYFSETQRNKGNFPGRFSGRQFSNSRSEMNVSTLELGDSALYLCASSSFGTDTEAFFGQGTRLTVV.

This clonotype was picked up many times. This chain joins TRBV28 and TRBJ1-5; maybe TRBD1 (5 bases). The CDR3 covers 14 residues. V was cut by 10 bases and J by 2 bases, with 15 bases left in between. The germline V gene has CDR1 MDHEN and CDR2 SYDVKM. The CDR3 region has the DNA TGTGCCATCTCGGGGCAGCTAGGCAATCAGCCCCAGCATTTT. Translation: CAISGQLGNQPQHF. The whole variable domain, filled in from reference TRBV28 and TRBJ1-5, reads DVKVTQSSRYLVKRTGEKVFLECVQDMDHENMFWYRQDPGLGLRLIYFSYDVKMKEKGDIPEGYSVSREKKERFSLILESASTNQTSMYLCAISGQLGNQPQHFGDGTRLSIL.

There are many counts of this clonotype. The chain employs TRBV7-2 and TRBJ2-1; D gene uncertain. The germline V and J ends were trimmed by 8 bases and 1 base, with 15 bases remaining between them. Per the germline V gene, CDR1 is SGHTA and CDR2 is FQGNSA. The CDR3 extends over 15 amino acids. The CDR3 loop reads CASGVRLVSYNEQFF. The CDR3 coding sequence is TGTGCCAGCGGGGTCCGGCTTGTGTCCTACAATGAGCAGTTCTTC. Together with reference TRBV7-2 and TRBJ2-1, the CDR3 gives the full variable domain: GAGVSQSPSNKVTEKGKDVELRCDPISGHTALYWYRQSLGQGLEFLIYFQGNSAPDKSGLPSDRFSAERTGGSVSTLTIQRTQQEDSAVYLCASGVRLVSYNEQFFGPGTRLTVL.

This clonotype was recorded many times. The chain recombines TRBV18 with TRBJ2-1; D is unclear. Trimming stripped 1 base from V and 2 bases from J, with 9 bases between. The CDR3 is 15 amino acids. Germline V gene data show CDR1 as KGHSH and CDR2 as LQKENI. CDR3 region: CASSPLELAYNEQFF. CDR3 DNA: TGTGCCAGCTCACCACTGGAGCTAGCCTACAATGAGCAGTTCTTC.

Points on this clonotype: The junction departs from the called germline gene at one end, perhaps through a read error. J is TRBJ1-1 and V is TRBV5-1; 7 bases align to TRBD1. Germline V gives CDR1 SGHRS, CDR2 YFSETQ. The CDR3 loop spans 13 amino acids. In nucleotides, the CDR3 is TGCACCAGCAGCTTGACAGGGTACACTGAAGCTTTCTTT. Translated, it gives CTSSLTGYTEAFF.

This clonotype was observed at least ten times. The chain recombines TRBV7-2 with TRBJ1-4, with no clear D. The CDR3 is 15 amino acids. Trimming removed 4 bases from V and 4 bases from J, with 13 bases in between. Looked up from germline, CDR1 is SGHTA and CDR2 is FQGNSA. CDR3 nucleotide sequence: TGTGCCAGCAGCTCCTCGAGGAGTCATAATGAAAAACTGTTTTTT. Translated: CASSSSRSHNEKLFF.

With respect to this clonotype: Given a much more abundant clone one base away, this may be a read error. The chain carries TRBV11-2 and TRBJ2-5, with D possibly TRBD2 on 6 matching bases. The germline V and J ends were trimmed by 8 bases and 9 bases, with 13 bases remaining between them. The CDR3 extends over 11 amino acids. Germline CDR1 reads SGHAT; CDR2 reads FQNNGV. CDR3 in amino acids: CASRFGEAQYF. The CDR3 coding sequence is TGTGCCAGCCGATTTGGGGAGGCCCAGTACTTC.

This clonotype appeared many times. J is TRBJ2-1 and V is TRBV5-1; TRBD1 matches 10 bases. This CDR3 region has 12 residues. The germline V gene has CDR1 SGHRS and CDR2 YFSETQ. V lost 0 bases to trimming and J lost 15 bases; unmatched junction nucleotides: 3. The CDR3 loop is CASSLGQGARFF. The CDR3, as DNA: TGCGCCAGCAGCTTGGGACAGGGGGCGAGGTTCTTC.